These T cell receptor beta chains were read from a single sample in a study of cytomegalovirus exposure and HLA in healthy donors. TCRdb keeps only in-frame clones here, not all; method: immunoSEQ multiplex PCR. The sample holds fewer than 70,000 clones; roughly 90% are singletons and the top ten take 2.5% to 3.5%. The sample comprised PBMCs. These receptor sequences come from a man younger than 30 in good health and CMV-seronegative. Each CDR3 is given with its conserved first and last residue. Fields, in order: clone size, J gene, V gene, D gene, CDR3 protein, CDR3 DNA. A D gene is named only where the DNA matches it firmly. Clone size is not always given. Where it is, it says once, few, many or a class for expanded clones.

few	TRBJ2-6	TRBV14	.	CASSPTGSGANVLTF	TGTGCCAGCAGCCCTACAGGCTCTGGGGCCAACGTCCTGACTTTC
.	TRBJ2-2	TRBV29-1	TRBD1	CSVEATDRGSRGELFF	TGCAGCGTTGAAGCGACGGACAGGGGATCTAGAGGGGAGCTGTTTTTT
.	TRBJ2-3	TRBV7-2	TRBD2	CASSVAGLTDTQYF	TGTGCCAGCAGCGTAGCGGGCCTCACAGATACGCAGTATTTT
.	TRBJ2-7	TRBV18	TRBD2	CASSPQGLAALEQYF	TGTGCCAGCTCACCACAGGGACTAGCGGCTTTGGAGCAGTACTTC
.	TRBJ1-2	TRBV19	TRBD1	CASRAPRTGPHYGYTF	TGTGCCAGTAGAGCCCCAAGGACAGGTCCGCACTATGGCTACACCTTC
.	TRBJ2-1	TRBV7-3	TRBD2	CASSLIAGGNEQFF	TGTGCCAGCAGCTTAATCGCGGGAGGCAATGAGCAGTTCTTC
once	TRBJ1-5	TRBV19	TRBD1	CASSSSGGGNQPQHF	TGTGCCAGTAGTTCCTCAGGGGGCGGCAATCAGCCCCAGCATTTT
.	TRBJ2-2	TRBV27	TRBD2	CASSRRLAGEWNTGELFF	TGTGCCAGCAGTCGTCGACTAGCGGGAGAGTGGAACACCGGGGAGCTGTTTTTT
once	TRBJ1-4	TRBV5-1	.	CASSLLRGDNEKLFF	TGCGCCAGCAGTCTCCTCCGGGGGGATAATGAAAAACTGTTTTTT
.	TRBJ1-5	TRBV5-1	.	CASSALPRGGSDQPQHF	TGCGCCAGCAGTGCTTTGCCAAGGGGGGGCTCGGATCAGCCCCAGCATTTT
.	TRBJ1-5	TRBV28	.	CASSFGPGYSNQPQHF	TGTGCCAGCAGTTTCGGTCCAGGTTATAGCAATCAGCCCCAGCATTTT
.	TRBJ1-4	TRBV19	TRBD1	CASTPIDRGSWKLFF	TGTGCCAGTACCCCCATCGACAGGGGATCCTGGAAACTGTTTTTT
.	TRBJ2-5	TRBV18	TRBD1	CASSPSQGFRETQYF	TGTGCCAGCTCACCGTCACAGGGGTTTCGAGAGACCCAGTACTTC
.	TRBJ2-1	TRBV27	TRBD2	CASSLSTSGEQFF	TGTGCCAGCAGTTTGTCGACTAGCGGGGAGCAGTTCTTC
.	TRBJ2-1	TRBV7-2	TRBD2	CASSWRTSGNEQFF	TGTGCCAGCAGCTGGAGGACTAGTGGCAATGAGCAGTTCTTC
.	TRBJ2-6	TRBV10-1	.	CASSGGDSGANVLTF	TGCGCCAGCAGTGGGGGGGACTCTGGGGCCAACGTCCTGACTTTC
once	TRBJ2-5	TRBV27	.	CASSPDGRETQYF	TGTGCCAGCAGTCCTGATGGTAGAGAGACCCAGTACTTC
once	TRBJ1-2	TRBV5-8	TRBD1	CASSLDGTGNGYTF	TGTGCCAGCAGCTTGGACGGGACAGGGAATGGCTACACCTTC
.	TRBJ2-3	TRBV29-1	TRBD2	CSAERDPDTQYF	TGCAGCGCCGAGCGGGACCCAGATACGCAGTATTTT
.	TRBJ2-5	TRBV25-1	.	CASSRRSGETQYF	TGTGCCAGCAGTCGGAGGAGCGGGGAGACCCAGTACTTC
.	TRBJ1-1	TRBV11-3	.	CASSLTSNTEAFF	TGTGCCAGCAGCTTAACTAGCAACACTGAAGCTTTCTTT
.	TRBJ1-1	TRBV6-6	.	CASSYLDTEAFF	TGTGCCAGCAGTTACCTCGACACTGAAGCTTTCTTT
.	TRBJ2-1	TRBV9	.	CASSPNRRDEQFF	TGTGCCAGCAGCCCCAACAGGCGCGATGAGCAGTTCTTC
.	TRBJ2-1	TRBV19	.	CASSNQQFPSNEQFF	TGTGCCAGTAGTAACCAACAATTCCCGTCCAATGAGCAGTTCTTC
.	TRBJ2-1	TRBV6-5	TRBD2	CASRTGTKFHEQFF	TGTGCCAGCAGAACCGGGACTAAATTTCATGAGCAGTTCTTC
.	TRBJ2-2	TRBV29-1	.	CSVRGRSAGELFF	TGCAGCGTTCGAGGGAGATCGGCCGGGGAGCTGTTTTTT
.	TRBJ2-1	TRBV7-2	.	CASSLGLPTDEQFF	TGTGCCAGCAGCTTAGGGTTGCCTACCGATGAGCAGTTCTTC
.	TRBJ2-1	TRBV6-5	TRBD2	CASSYSAGERYNEQFF	TGTGCCAGCAGTTACTCAGCGGGAGAGAGATACAATGAGCAGTTCTTC
.	TRBJ2-1	TRBV7-2	TRBD1	CASSEGQGPRYKGFF	TGTGCCAGCAGCGAAGGACAGGGGCCGAGGTATAAGGGGTTCTTC
.	TRBJ1-1	TRBV5-1	TRBD1	CASSSTSIGTVNTEAFF	TGCGCCAGCAGCTCTACATCTATCGGGACAGTGAACACTGAAGCTTTCTTT
once	TRBJ1-5	TRBV27	TRBD1	CASSEGGRQGYQPQHF	TGTGCCAGCAGTGAGGGAGGAAGACAGGGGTATCAGCCCCAGCATTTT
.	TRBJ2-1	TRBV5-1	TRBD2	CASTPREAGGYEQFF	TGCGCCAGCACCCCTAGGGAAGCGGGAGGGTATGAGCAGTTCTTC
once	TRBJ2-2	TRBV9	TRBD2	CASSVTSGLTGELFF	TGTGCCAGCAGCGTAACTAGCGGGCTCACCGGGGAGCTGTTTTTT
.	TRBJ2-1	TRBV5-6	.	CASSFIGDYNEQFF	TGTGCCAGCAGCTTTATCGGAGACTACAATGAGCAGTTCTTC
.	TRBJ2-7	TRBV7-9	.	CASSPDRGRPYEQYF	TGTGCCAGCAGCCCCGACCGCGGAAGGCCCTACGAGCAGTACTTC
.	TRBJ2-7	TRBV29-1	TRBD2	CSGTRTSGSEQYF	TGCAGCGGGACCAGGACTAGCGGGAGTGAGCAGTACTTC
.	TRBJ2-1	TRBV28	TRBD2	CASSLGSGTYNEQFF	TGTGCCAGCAGTTTGGGTAGCGGGACCTACAATGAGCAGTTCTTC
.	TRBJ2-5	TRBV5-1	TRBD2	CASGLAGGRETQYF	TGCGCCAGCGGGCTAGCGGGAGGAAGAGAGACCCAGTACTTC
.	TRBJ2-3	TRBV4-2	.	CASSQDSGVRADTQYF	TGTGCCAGCAGCCAAGATTCAGGGGTTCGGGCAGATACGCAGTATTTT
.	TRBJ2-5	TRBV7-2	.	CASSRRGGETQYF	TGTGCCAGCAGCCGTAGGGGGGGAGAGACCCAGTACTTC
.	TRBJ2-2	TRBV28	.	CASSFAGGHGELFF	TGTGCCAGCAGTTTTGCCGGCGGACACGGGGAGCTGTTTTTT
.	TRBJ1-1	TRBV6-6	.	CASKGMGGPNTEAFF	TGTGCCAGCAAAGGGATGGGAGGGCCGAACACTGAAGCTTTCTTT
.	TRBJ1-2	TRBV6-5	TRBD1	CASSYRTGGSYTF	TGTGCCAGCAGTTACAGGACAGGGGGAAGCTACACCTTC
.	TRBJ1-4	TRBV28	.	CASTLDGGNEKLFF	TGTGCCAGCACCTTGGACGGGGGAAATGAAAAACTGTTTTTT
.	TRBJ1-1	TRBV4-1	TRBD1	CASSQKTGGGTEAFF	TGCGCCAGCAGCCAAAAAACAGGGGGCGGCACTGAAGCTTTCTTT
.	TRBJ2-7	TRBV6-1	.	CASSEGAGFGSYEQYF	TGTGCCAGCAGTGAAGGGGCAGGGTTCGGGTCCTACGAGCAGTACTTC